This T cell receptor beta chain was obtained from a study of cytomegalovirus exposure and HLA in healthy donors. Whole-study context: An early release of data contained 80 million to 85 million unique TCRs, which came from HLA-typed donors. Study-wide points: 87-base-pair reads could not separate some V segments, including TRBV6-2 and TRBV6-3.

For this clone: The target antigen is unknown.

Germline V gives CDR1 MGHRA, CDR2 YSYEKL. The CDR3 length is 17 residues. The J segment lost 1 base and the V segment lost 4 bases, leaving 4 bases of the junction unmatched. This PCR relied on a set of 60 Vbeta primers and 13 Jbeta primers. Profiling relied on immunoSEQ multiplex PCR, and the TCRdb table lists in-frame clones only, not all of them. The listing contains approximately 120,000 clones. This TCR derives from a man aged 40-49 years in good health and CMV-seronegative. J is TRBJ2-5 and V is TRBV4-1; 15 bases are shared with TRBD2. Sequenced material: PBMCs. The CDR3 is CASSRTSGREGQETQYF. CDR3 bases: TGCGCCAGCAGCCGGACTAGCGGGAGGGAGGGCCAAGAGACCCAGTACTTC.